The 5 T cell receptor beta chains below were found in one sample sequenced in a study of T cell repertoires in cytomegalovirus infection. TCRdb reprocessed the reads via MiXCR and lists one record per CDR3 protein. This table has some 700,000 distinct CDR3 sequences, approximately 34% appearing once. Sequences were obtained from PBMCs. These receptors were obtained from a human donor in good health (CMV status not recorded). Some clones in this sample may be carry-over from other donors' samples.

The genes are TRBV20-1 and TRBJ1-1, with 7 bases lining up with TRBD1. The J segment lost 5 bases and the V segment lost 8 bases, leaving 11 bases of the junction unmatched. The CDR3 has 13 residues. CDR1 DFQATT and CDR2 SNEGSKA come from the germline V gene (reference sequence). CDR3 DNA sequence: TGCAGTACTAAGGGGGCGGCGGGTACTGAAGCTTTCTTT. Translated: CSTKGAAGTEAFF.

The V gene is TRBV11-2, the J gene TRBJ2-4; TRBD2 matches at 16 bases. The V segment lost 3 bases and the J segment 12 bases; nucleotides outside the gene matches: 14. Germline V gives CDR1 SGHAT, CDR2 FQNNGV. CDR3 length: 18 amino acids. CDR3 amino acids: CASSFRGTSGRAENCQYF. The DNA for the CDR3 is TGTGCCAGCAGCTTTCGCGGGACTAGCGGGAGGGCCGAAAACTGTCAGTACTTC.

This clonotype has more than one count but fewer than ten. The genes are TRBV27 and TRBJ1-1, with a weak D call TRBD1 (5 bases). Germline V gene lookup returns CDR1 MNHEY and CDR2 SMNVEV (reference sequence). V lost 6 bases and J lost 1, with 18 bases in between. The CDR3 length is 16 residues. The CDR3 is CASRERRGAENTEAFF. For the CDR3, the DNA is TGTGCCAGCAGGGAACGCCGCGGGGCCGAGAACACTGAAGCTTTCTTT.

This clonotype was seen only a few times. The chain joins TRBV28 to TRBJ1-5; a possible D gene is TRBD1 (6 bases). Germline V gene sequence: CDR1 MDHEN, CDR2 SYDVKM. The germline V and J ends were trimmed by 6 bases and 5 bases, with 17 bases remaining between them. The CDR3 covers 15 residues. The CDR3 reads CASRSKQGGDQPQHF. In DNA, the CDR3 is TGTGCCAGCAGAAGCAAACAGGGAGGCGATCAGCCCCAGCATTTT. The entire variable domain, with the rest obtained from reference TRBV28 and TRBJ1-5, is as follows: DVKVTQSSRYLVKRTGEKVFLECVQDMDHENMFWYRQDPGLGLRLIYFSYDVKMKEKGDIPEGYSVSREKKERFSLILESASTNQTSMYLCASRSKQGGDQPQHFGDGTRLSIL.

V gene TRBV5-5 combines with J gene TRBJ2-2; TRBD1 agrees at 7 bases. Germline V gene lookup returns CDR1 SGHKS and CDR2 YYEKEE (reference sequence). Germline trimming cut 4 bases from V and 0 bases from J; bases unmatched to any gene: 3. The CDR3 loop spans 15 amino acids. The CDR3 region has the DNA TGTGCCAGCAGCGGTGGGACAGCGAACACCGGGGAGCTGTTTTTT. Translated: CASSGGTANTGELFF.